The 2 T cell receptor beta chains below were found in one sample sequenced in a study of T cell changes during pregnancy in multiple sclerosis. TCRdb keeps only in-frame clones here, not all; method: immunoSEQ multiplex PCR. The sample holds around 50,000 clones; around nine tenths are singletons and the top ten take approximately 5.3%. The sequencing sample was made of peripheral blood from another person, used as feeder cells. These receptors were collected from a human donor whose cells served as feeder cells for cultures in a pregnancy study.

This clone came up once. The rearrangement uses TRBV9 and TRBJ1-1, with D perhaps TRBD1 (6 bases). With 4 bases removed from V and 6 bases from J, the gap between germline ends came to 16 bases. Germline CDR1 SGDLS, CDR2 YYNGEE. The CDR3 is 14 residues long. The CDR3 sequence is CASSPRGAGAEAFF. Written as DNA, the CDR3 is TGTGCCAGCAGCCCCCGGGGGGCGGGGGCTGAAGCTTTCTTT.

This clone was counted a single time. The V and J genes are TRBV5-6 and TRBJ1-3, with no clear D. This CDR3 has 15 amino acids. The germline V gene encodes CDR1 SGHDT and CDR2 YYEEEE. Trimming took off 3 bases at V and 5 bases at J, with 15 bases between the two ends. This CDR3 reads CASSSTRVSRNTIYF. The CDR3 coding sequence is TGTGCCAGCAGCTCCACGCGGGTTTCGAGAAACACCATATATTTT.